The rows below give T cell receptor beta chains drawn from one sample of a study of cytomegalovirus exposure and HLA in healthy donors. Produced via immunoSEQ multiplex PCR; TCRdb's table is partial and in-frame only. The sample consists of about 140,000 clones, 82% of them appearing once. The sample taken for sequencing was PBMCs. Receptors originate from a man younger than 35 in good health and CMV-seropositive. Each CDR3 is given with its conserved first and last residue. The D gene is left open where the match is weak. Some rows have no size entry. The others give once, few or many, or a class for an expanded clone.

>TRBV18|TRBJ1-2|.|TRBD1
TGTGCCAGCTCACCGGGACAGGGCAATGGCTACACCTTC
CASSPGQGNGYTF
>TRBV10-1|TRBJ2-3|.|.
TGCGCCAGCAGTGAAGAACGAAATAGTTTTTCGGATACGCAGTATTTT
CASSEERNSFSDTQYF
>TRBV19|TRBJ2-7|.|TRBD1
TGTGCCAGTAGTCCCGGGACAGTCCCCTACGAGCAGTACTTC
CASSPGTVPYEQYF
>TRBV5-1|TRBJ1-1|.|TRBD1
TGCGCCAGCAGCCCCGGGACAGGGGGCACTGAAGCTTTCTTT
CASSPGTGGTEAFF
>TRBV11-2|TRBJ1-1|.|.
TGTGCCAGCAGCCCTAACTACATGAACACTGAAGCTTTCTTT
CASSPNYMNTEAFF
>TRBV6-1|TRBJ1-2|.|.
TGTGCCAGCACCTCAGGGACATTTTCGGGCTATGGCTACACCTTC
CASTSGTFSGYGYTF
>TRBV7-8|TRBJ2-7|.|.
TGTGCCACACAGGGGGGGGACGCCTCCGAGCAGTACTTC
CATQGGDASEQYF
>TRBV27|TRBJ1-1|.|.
TGTGCCAGCTCTCGACAGGACTGGGAAACTGAAGCTTTCTTT
CASSRQDWETEAFF
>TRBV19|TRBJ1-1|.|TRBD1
TGTGCCACCGCCCCGGAGGGGACAGGTCTTGAAGCTTTCTTT
CATAPEGTGLEAFF
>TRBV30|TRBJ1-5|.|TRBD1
TGTGCCTGGAGTTCCGGGACAGGGGCGCGTCAGCCCCAGCATTTT
CAWSSGTGARQPQHF
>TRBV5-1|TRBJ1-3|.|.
TGCGCCAGCAGCCACGCGGCGGGACTCTCTGGAAACACCATATATTTT
CASSHAAGLSGNTIYF
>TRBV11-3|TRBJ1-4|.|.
TGTGCCAGCAGCATAGCGCCCGTGGGGCTCACTAATGAAAAACTGTTTTTT
CASSIAPVGLTNEKLFF
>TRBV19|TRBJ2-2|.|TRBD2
TGTGCCAGTAGTGGGACTAGCAGCCGGGCCGGGGAGCTGTTTTTT
CASSGTSSRAGELFF
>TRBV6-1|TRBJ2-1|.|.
TGTGCCAGCATCGGGACAATTAATGAGCAGTTCTTC
CASIGTINEQFF
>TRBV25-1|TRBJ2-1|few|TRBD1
TGTGCCAGCAGACAGGGGGCTTGGAATGAGCAGTTCTTC
CASRQGAWNEQFF
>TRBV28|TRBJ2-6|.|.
TGTGCCAGCAGCACACATTGGAAAGGAGGCTCTGGGGCCAACGTCCTGACTTTC
CASSTHWKGGSGANVLTF
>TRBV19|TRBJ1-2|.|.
TGTGCCAGTATGGGGGGCTATGGCTACACCTTC
CASMGGYGYTF
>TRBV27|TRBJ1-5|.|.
TGTGCCAGCAGTTTATCGGGGGGTCAGCCCCAGCATTTT
CASSLSGGQPQHF
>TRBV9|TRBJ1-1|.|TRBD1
TGTGCCAGCAGCGAGATGGGACAGGGGAGCCCTGAAGCTTTCTTT
CASSEMGQGSPEAFF
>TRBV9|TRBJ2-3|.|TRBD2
TGTGCCAGCAGCGTAGACGGGGGGGATACGCAGTATTTT
CASSVDGGDTQYF
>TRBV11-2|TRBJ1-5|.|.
TGTGCCAGCAGTCGAGAGAGGAGTCAGCCCCAGCATTTT
CASSRERSQPQHF
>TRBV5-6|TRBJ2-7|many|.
TGTGCCAGCAGCTTGATTTCTGACGAGCAGTACTTC
CASSLISDEQYF
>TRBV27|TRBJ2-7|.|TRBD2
TGTGCCAGCAGTTCCCTAGCGGGAGGCAACTACGAGCAGTACTTC
CASSSLAGGNYEQYF
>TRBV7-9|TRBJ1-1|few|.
TGTGCCAGCAGCCCGACGGGGAACACTGAAGCTTTCTTT
CASSPTGNTEAFF
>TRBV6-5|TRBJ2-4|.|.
TGTGCCAGCAGGCCGACCTTCCAGGGTAAAAACATTCAGTACTTC
CASRPTFQGKNIQYF
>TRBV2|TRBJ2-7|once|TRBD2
TGTGCCAGCAGTGAAGGTAGCGGGAGACCCTACGAGCAGTACTTC
CASSEGSGRPYEQYF
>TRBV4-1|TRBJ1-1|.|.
TGCGCCAGCAGCCATTTGATTCCAGGTTTGCGGAACACTGAAGCTTTCTTT
CASSHLIPGLRNTEAFF
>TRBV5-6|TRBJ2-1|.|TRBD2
TGTGCCAGCAGCTTGTATAGCGGGAGGAGGAATGAGCAGTTCTTC
CASSLYSGRRNEQFF
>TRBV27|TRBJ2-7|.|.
TGTGCCAGCAGTCGGGGAAGCTCCTACGAGCAGTACTTC
CASSRGSSYEQYF
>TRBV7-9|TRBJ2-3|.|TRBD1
TGTGCCAGCAGCCGGACAGGGGGCACAGATACGCAGTATTTT
CASSRTGGTDTQYF
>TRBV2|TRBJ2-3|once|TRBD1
TGTGCCGGGACCCCGGACAGGAAACGCACAGATACGCAGTATTTT
CAGTPDRKRTDTQYF
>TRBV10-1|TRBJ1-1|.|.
TGCGCCAGCAGGTCAGGCACTGAAGCTTTCTTT
CASRSGTEAFF
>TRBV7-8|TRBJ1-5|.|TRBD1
TGTGCCAGCAGCTTTGACAGGGTCCCCAATCAGCCCCAGCATTTT
CASSFDRVPNQPQHF
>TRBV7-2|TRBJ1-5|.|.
TGTGCCAGCAGCCCGAATGTCAGGGGCGGCAATCAGCCCCAGCATTTT
CASSPNVRGGNQPQHF
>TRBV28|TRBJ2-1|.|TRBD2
TGTGCCAGCACCCAGACTAGCGGGAGAAAGTACAATGAGCAGTTCTTC
CASTQTSGRKYNEQFF
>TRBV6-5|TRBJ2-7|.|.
TGTGCCAGCAGTTACTTCAGCGGTAGCGGTCTCTACGAGCAGTACTTC
CASSYFSGSGLYEQYF
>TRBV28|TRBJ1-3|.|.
TGTGCCAGCAGTTGGGGGGGATCTCCCTCTGGAAACACCATATATTTT
CASSWGGSPSGNTIYF
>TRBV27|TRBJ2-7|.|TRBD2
TGTGCCAGCAGTCTCCATTCTAGCGGGAGACCATACGAGCAGTACTTC
CASSLHSSGRPYEQYF
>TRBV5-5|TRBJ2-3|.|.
TGTGCCAGCAGCCGAGAAGAGATCTACACAGATACGCAGTATTTT
CASSREEIYTDTQYF
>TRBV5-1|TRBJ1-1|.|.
TGCGCCAGCAGCTTGGAATCTGGACAAAACACTGAAGCTTTCTTT
CASSLESGQNTEAFF